This T cell receptor beta chain was retrieved from a study of shared clonotypes between healthy human individuals (dated by TCRdb to 2018 to 2021). Study-wide context: The cohort included a few men and two women between 18 and 49 years of age. To estimate repertoire size and how much clonotypes are shared between individuals, the study performed deep sequencing of blood TCR repertoires from about five healthy adults. Per donor, three plates each were used for CD4 naive and CD4 memory, two for CD8 naive, and one for CD8 memory. Per donor, leukapheresis produced somewhere between about 0.8 and 9 billion PBMCs. To increase sequencing depth and limit assay-specific biases, TCR repertoire library preparation and sequencing were carried out by different laboratories using diverse techniques. Results the study describes overall, beyond this receptor: Even with the large sequencing depth, rarefaction of the sorted-subset datasets indicated that sequencing was incomplete. Sampling was restricted to blood, and TCR repertoires in tissue are likely to differ from TCR repertoires in blood. The small number of donors limited the genetic and exposure-history diversity represented. When four donors were compared, the shared fraction of clonotypes was 5% to 6.5% for naive CD4, around 4% for naive CD8, roughly 2.5% for memory CD4, and roughly 0.4% for memory CD8. Naive subsets generally had larger estimated clonotype richness than memory subsets did. Pairwise subsampling led to the expectation that sequencing depth would affect the degree of clonotype sharing among donors. Higher generation probabilities were observed for clonotypes shared by all four sorted-subset donors than for non-shared clonotypes.

The donors were healthy, HIV-negative adults who had no recently reported acute infections or vaccinations. All donors were Caucasian adults living in Nashville, Tennessee, USA. CD8 memory samples combined magnetically selected CD45RO+ cells with CCR7-negative CD45RA+ effector memory (TemRA) cells. Blood was obtained by leukapheresis, after which PBMCs were separated by Ficoll-Histopaque density gradient centrifugation and cryopreserved in liquid nitrogen vapor phase. Purity and quantity of every magnetically sorted T cell population were checked by analytical flow cytometry. From each sorted fraction, genomic DNA was isolated and quantified by UV absorbance on a Nanodrop 2000c. TCR CDR3 regions were amplified from genomic DNA by multiplex PCR using the deep immunoSEQ assay. Genomic DNA extracted from each cell subset was distributed evenly over all wells of several immunoSEQ 96-well plates, and each plate served as one replicate. For sorted subsets, approximately 210 ng of genomic DNA, equivalent to 25,000 to 35,000 T cell genomes, went into each replicate PCR. Purified libraries were measured with a Qubit 3.0 fluorometer, size-checked on a Bioanalyzer 2100, and measured again with the KAPA Library Quantification kit. Every immunoSEQ 96-well plate was sequenced on a dedicated single-read 150-cycle Illumina NextSeq 550 flow cell. The paper's processing steps were these. Because only junctional sequences without quality scores were contained in the immunoSEQ output, filtering matching that applied to full-length reads could not be performed. Sequences were annotated with PyIR, a Python wrapper for IgBLAST v1.9, using IMGT germline references to assign V/J genes and CDR3. Reads with weak V/J assignments (E-value above 1e-6), missing CDR3, stop codons, out-of-frame junctions, or ambiguous translated residues were removed. V3J clonotypes were defined as sequences sharing the same inferred V gene, J gene, and CDR3 amino acid sequence. Percentage overlap between repertoires was calculated by dividing the number of shared unique clonotypes by the size of the smaller repertoire. RTK rarefaction, the Chao1 estimator, and Recon v2.1 estimates of unobserved clonotypes were used to assess repertoire richness. Generation probabilities were computed with OLGA for all TCRbeta clonotypes obtained by the gDNA method from a handful of donors. As stored in TCRdb, this immuneACCESS dataset retains in-frame rearrangements with V and J assigned. A fraction of the clones does not appear; measured against another copy, unresolved V genes explain less than half of the discrepancy, and the remainder lacks a known reason. The V and J calls and the clone size are those of that table, but D and trimming were determined from the DNA. The sample includes about 380,000 clones, with around 96% observed a single time. The top ten clonotypes cover approximately 0.3% of the sample.

As for this clone: This clone's antigen is unknown. It has no much larger one-base neighbor in the sample; base qualities were not kept.

V gives up 3 bases and J gives up 3 bases, and the segment between their germline ends measures 22 bases. CDR1 and CDR2 are drawn from the germline V gene: SGHTS, YDEGEE. The CDR3 goes from the cysteine to the phenylalanine over 18 residues. Only the CDR3 part of the read is kept: 54 bases, read in frame from the first base. The rearrangement joined TRBV5-8 to TRBJ2-4; the D gene assignment is perhaps TRBD1 or TRBD2, with each matching 6 bases. Sequenced input: memory CD8+ T cells sorted from blood. Explained via the paper, the cell subset or site label denotes: CD45RO+ cells pooled with CCR7-negative TemRA cells. This TCR derives from a young man in good health. The CDR3: CASSSPMVGGFVKNIQYF. The DNA sequence reads TGTGCCAGCAGCTCCCCTATGGTCGGGGGCTTCGTCAAAAACATTCAGTACTTC. Here the CDR3 is joined to the reference TRBV5-8 and TRBJ2-4 genes, and the full variable domain is: EAGVTQSPTHLIKTRGQQATLRCSPISGHTSVYWYQQALGLGLQFLLWYDEGEERNRGNFPPRFSGRQFPNYSSELNVNALELEDSALYLCASSSPMVGGFVKNIQYFGAGTRLSVL.